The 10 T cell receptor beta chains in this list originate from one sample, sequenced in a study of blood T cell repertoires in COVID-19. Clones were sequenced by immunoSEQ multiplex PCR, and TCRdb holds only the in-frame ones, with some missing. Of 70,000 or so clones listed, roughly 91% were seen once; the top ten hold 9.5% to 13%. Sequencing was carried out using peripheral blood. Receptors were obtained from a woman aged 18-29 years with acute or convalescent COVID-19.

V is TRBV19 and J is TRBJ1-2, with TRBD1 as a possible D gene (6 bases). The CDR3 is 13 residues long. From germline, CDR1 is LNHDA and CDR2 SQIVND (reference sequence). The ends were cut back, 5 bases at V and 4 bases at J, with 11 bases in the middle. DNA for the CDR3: TGTGCCAGTAGTCCGACGACAGGCTATGGCTACACCTTC. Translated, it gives CASSPTTGYGYTF.

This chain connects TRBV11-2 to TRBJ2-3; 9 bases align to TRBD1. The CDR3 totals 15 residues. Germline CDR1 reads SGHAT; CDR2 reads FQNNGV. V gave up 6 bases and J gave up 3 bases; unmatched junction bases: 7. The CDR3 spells CASSFGTGKTDTQYF. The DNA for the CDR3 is TGTGCCAGCAGTTTCGGGACAGGGAAAACAGATACGCAGTATTTT.

The CDR3: CASSLDAPGVGNYGYTF. The CDR3 DNA reads TGTGCCAGCAGCTTAGACGCGCCAGGGGTTGGGAACTATGGCTACACCTTC. The V call is TRBV11-2, the J call TRBJ1-2, with D possibly being TRBD1 (6 bases). The germline V gene has CDR1 SGHAT and CDR2 FQNNGV. V was trimmed by 0 bases and J by 2 bases, leaving 16 bases between them. The CDR3 contains 17 residues. Together with reference TRBV11-2 and TRBJ1-2, the CDR3 gives the full variable domain: EAGVAQSPRYKIIEKRQSVAFWCNPISGHATLYWYQQILGQGPKLLIQFQNNGVVDDSQLPKDRFSAERLKGVDSTLKIQPAKLEDSAVYLCASSLDAPGVGNYGYTFGSGTRLTVV.

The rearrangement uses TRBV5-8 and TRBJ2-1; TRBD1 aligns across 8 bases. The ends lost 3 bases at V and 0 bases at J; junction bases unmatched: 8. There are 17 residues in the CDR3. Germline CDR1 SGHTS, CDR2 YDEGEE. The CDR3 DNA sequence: TGTGCCAGCAGCTCGCCCCGAGACAGGGGCTCCTACAATGAGCAGTTCTTC. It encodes CASSSPRDRGSYNEQFF.

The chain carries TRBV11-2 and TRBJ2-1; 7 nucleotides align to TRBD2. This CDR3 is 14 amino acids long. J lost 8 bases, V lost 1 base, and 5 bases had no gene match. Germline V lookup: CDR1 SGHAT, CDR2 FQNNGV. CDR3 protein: CASSLAGGGDEQFF. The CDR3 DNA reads TGTGCCAGCAGCTTAGCGGGAGGAGGGGATGAGCAGTTCTTC.

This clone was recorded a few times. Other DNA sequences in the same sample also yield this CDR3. CDR3 coding DNA: TGTGCCAGTAGTCCATGGACAGCCTACAATGAGCAGTTCTTC. Residues: CASSPWTAYNEQFF. This chain uses TRBV19 with TRBJ2-1; D possibly corresponds to TRBD1 (6 bases). Germline V gene lookup returns CDR1 LNHDA and CDR2 SQIVND (reference sequence). Between the trimmed V and J ends, which lost 5 bases and 2 bases, there was a span of 10 bases. The CDR3 is 14 residues long. Drawing the rest from reference TRBV19 and TRBJ2-1, the complete variable domain is DGGITQSPKYLFRKEGQNVTLSCEQNLNHDAMYWYRQDPGQGLRLIYYSQIVNDFQKGDIAEGYSVSREKKESFPLTVTSAQKNPTAFYLCASSPWTAYNEQFFGPGTRLTVL.

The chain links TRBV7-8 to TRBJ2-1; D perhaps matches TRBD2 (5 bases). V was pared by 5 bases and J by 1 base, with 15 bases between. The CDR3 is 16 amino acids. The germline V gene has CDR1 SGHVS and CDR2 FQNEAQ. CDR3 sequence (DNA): TGTGCCAGCAGCGTAAGCGGAATCATATCCTACAATGAGCAGTTCTTC. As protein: CASSVSGIISYNEQFF.

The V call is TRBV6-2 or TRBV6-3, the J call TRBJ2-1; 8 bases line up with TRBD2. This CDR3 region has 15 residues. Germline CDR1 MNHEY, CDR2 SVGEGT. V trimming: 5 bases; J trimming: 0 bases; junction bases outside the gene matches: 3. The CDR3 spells CASSLLAVSYNEQFF. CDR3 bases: TGTGCCAGCAGTCTACTAGCGGTCTCCTACAATGAGCAGTTCTTC.

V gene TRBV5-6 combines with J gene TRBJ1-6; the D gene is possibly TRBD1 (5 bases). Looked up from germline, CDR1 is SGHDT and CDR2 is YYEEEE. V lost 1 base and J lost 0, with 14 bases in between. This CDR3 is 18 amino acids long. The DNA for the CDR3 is TGTGCCAGCAGCTTGCAGGGCAGGGTCAGCTCCTATAATTCACCCCTCCACTTT. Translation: CASSLQGRVSSYNSPLHF.

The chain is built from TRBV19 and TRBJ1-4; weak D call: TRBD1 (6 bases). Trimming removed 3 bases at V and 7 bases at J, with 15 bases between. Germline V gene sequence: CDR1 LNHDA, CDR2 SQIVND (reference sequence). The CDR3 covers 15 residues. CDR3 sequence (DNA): TGTGCCAGTAGTATGTCGGCAGGGGTGTTTGAAAAACTGTTTTTT. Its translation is CASSMSAGVFEKLFF.